This TCR beta chain came from a study of quantifying T cell responses using KT2 cells. At the level of the study: cDNA was made from DNase-treated RNA using alpha and beta constant primers. The T4 ligation step was estimated to exceed 9.5% efficiency under optimum conditions.

The V and J ends lost 5 bases and 0 bases, in that order; junction bases with no gene match: 6. The CDR3 is 16 residues long. CDR1 SEHNR and CDR2 FQNEAQ come from the germline V gene (reference sequence). An oligo carrying a UMI was ligated to the cDNA 3' end. The first PCR ran three to four cycles with an equimolar RC1.1 and RC1.2 beta primer mix. From the UMI-ligation and nested PCR reads, TCRdb called clonotypes with MiXCR, one entry per CDR3 protein. This table holds 52,000 or so distinct CDR3 sequences, 9% to 15% found once. This clonotype was seen only a few times. The specimen was PBMCs spiked with cells of the T cell clone KT2. This sequence was found in a human donor. This chain connects TRBV7-9 to TRBJ1-5; 8 bases line up with TRBD1. CDR3 sequence reads: CASSGTGPYSNQPQHF. CDR3 in DNA: TGTGCCAGCAGCGGGACAGGACCTTATAGCAATCAGCCCCAGCATTTT.